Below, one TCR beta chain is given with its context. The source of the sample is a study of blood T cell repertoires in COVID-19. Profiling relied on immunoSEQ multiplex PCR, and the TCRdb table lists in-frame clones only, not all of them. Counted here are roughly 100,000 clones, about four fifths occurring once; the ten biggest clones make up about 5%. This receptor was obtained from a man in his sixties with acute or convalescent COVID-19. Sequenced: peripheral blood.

In nucleotides, the CDR3 is TGTGCCAGCAGTGGGCTAGCGGTGGCAGATACGCAGTATTTT. It is translated as CASSGLAVADTQYF. J is TRBJ2-3 and V is TRBV2, with 7 bases fitting TRBD2. Trimming took 4 bases from V and 4 from J; bases not matched to a gene: 5. CDR3 size: 14 residues. Germline CDR1 and CDR2: SNHLY and FYNNEI.